This passage covers 20 T cell receptor beta chains from one sample sequenced in a study of blood T cell repertoires in COVID-19 (dated by TCRdb to the early 2020s). Libraries were made using the immunoSEQ multiplex PCR assay. Entries here come from immuneACCESS through TCRdb and include only in-frame sequences with V and J called. Some clones fail to appear in such tables; in the studies checked, an unresolved V gene covers under half of the shortfall, and the cause of the remainder is unknown. The sample data list nearly 95,000 clones, and roughly 90% of these were observed just once. The ten top clones hold approximately 1.6% of the sample. The sequenced sample was peripheral blood. The receptors stem from a human donor with active COVID-19. The donor label of this sample is uncertain.

This clone showed up just once. The V and J genes are TRBV28 and TRBJ2-7, with TRBD2 identical over 8 bases. Germline V gene sequence: CDR1 MDHEN, CDR2 SYDVKM. With V trimmed by 6 bases and J by 0 bases, 7 bases remained unmatched. CDR3 length: 15 residues. In DNA form, the CDR3 reads TGTGCCAGCAGCCTTCCGGGAGGGAACTCCTACGAGCAGTACTTC. This translates into CASSLPGGNSYEQYF.

The genes are TRBV19 and TRBJ1-1; D is ambiguous. Trimming left V 3 bases short and J 1 base short, with 9 bases between. There are 14 residues in the CDR3. Germline V gives CDR1 LNHDA, CDR2 SQIVND (reference sequence). CDR3 loop: CASSIGVRNTEAFF. The DNA of the CDR3 is TGTGCCAGTAGTATTGGAGTTCGGAACACTGAAGCTTTCTTT.

The chain combines TRBV7-2 with TRBJ2-7, with 13 positions matching TRBD2. The germline V gene has CDR1 SGHTA and CDR2 FQGNSA. V lost 3 bases, J lost 0 bases, and 2 bases stayed unmatched. CDR3 length: 16 residues. Here the CDR3 reads CASSFGLAGASYEQYF. CDR3 nucleotide sequence: TGTGCCAGCAGCTTCGGACTAGCGGGGGCCTCCTACGAGCAGTACTTC.

This chain links TRBV7-9 with TRBJ2-1, with no clear D. Germline-derived CDR1 and CDR2 are SEHNR and FQNEAQ (reference sequence). The CDR3 totals 13 residues. The V and J ends lost 0 bases and 7 bases respectively, with 7 bases between them. This CDR3 reads CASSLAYGNEQFF. As DNA, the CDR3 is TGTGCCAGCAGCTTAGCTTACGGGAATGAGCAGTTCTTC.

The chain carries TRBV14 and TRBJ2-3; 14 bases match TRBD2. The CDR3 length is 16 residues. V was clipped by 4 bases and J by 9 bases; unmatched bases: 9. Germline V CDR1 and CDR2: SGHDN, FVKESK. CDR3 sequence: CASSPGWGLAGDTQYF. The CDR3, as DNA: TGTGCCAGCAGCCCAGGATGGGGACTAGCGGGGGACACGCAGTATTTT. The variable domain in full, completed from reference TRBV14 and TRBJ2-3, reads EAGVTQFPSHSVIEKGQTVTLRCDPISGHDNLYWYRRVMGKEIKFLLHFVKESKQDESGMPNNRFLAERTGGTYSTLKVQPAELEDSGVYFCASSPGWGLAGDTQYFGPGTRLTVL.

The genes are TRBV7-8 and TRBJ2-7; 10 positions match TRBD2. V lost 5 bases to trimming and J lost 4 bases; unmatched junction nucleotides: 8. The CDR3 extends over 15 amino acids. Germline V gene data show CDR1 as SGHVS and CDR2 as FQNEAQ. The CDR3 is CASSHKRGGLYEQYF. The CDR3 nucleotides are TGTGCCAGCAGCCACAAGCGGGGGGGCTTATACGAGCAGTACTTC. Filled out from reference TRBV7-8 and TRBJ2-7, the complete variable domain reads GAGVSQSPRYKVAKRGQDVALRCDPISGHVSLFWYQQALGQGPEFLTYFQNEAQLDKSGLPSDRFFAERPEGSVSTLKIQRTQQEDSAVYLCASSHKRGGLYEQYFGPGTRLTVT.

This clone was picked up one time. The V and J genes are TRBV3-1 (or the pseudogene TRBV3-2) and TRBJ1-6; a weak D match, TRBD1 (5 bases). Trimming pared 4 bases from V and 0 bases from J, leaving 16 bases between. Germline-derived CDR1 and CDR2 are LGHDT and YNNKEL (reference sequence). This CDR3 is 18 amino acids long. CDR3 in DNA: TGTGCCAGCAGCCTCCACCAACAGGAGAGCTCCTATAATTCACCCCTCCACTTT. This gives the protein CASSLHQQESSYNSPLHF.

The CDR3 nucleotides are TGTGCCTGGAGCCCGGACCGGTCCCCGACAGGGTTCGACGAGCAGTACTTC. It yields the protein CAWSPDRSPTGFDEQYF. This rearrangement joins TRBV30 to TRBJ2-7; TRBD1 matches at 7 bases. Germline V gene sequence: CDR1 GTSNPN, CDR2 SVGIG (reference sequence). Trimming at V came to 3 bases and at J to 5 bases, leaving 19 bases not matched to a gene. This CDR3 has 17 amino acids.

The V gene is TRBV7-2, the J gene TRBJ1-1; TRBD1 agrees at 10 bases. The germline V gene encodes CDR1 SGHTA and CDR2 FQGNSA. This CDR3 region has 14 residues. The V and J ends lost 5 bases and 5 bases, in that order; junction bases with no gene match: 5. The DNA for the CDR3 is TGTGCCAGCAGCAACGACAGGGGGCGAACTGAAGCTTTCTTT. Translation gives CASSNDRGRTEAFF.

V and J are TRBV18 and TRBJ1-5, with 7 bases matching TRBD1. The CDR3 runs 16 residues. Trimming cost V 2 bases and J 5 bases; bases outside gene matches: 9. The germline V gene encodes CDR1 KGHSH and CDR2 LQKENI. The CDR3 DNA reads as TGTGCCAGCTCACCAAAGACAGGGACCTTTTATCAGCCCCAGCATTTT. Protein: CASSPKTGTFYQPQHF.

The chain uses TRBV5-8 and TRBJ2-5, with D hard to call. Trimming cost V 6 bases and J 2 bases, with 20 bases left between them. Germline CDR1 reads SGHTS; CDR2 reads YDEGEE. The CDR3 has 16 amino acids. The DNA of the CDR3 is TGTGCCAGCACCCGCCCCGAGGCGGCCTTGCAAGAGACCCAGTACTTC. It yields the protein CASTRPEAALQETQYF.

The chain is built from TRBV2 and TRBJ2-5, with D maybe TRBD2 (6 bases). V lost 5 bases to trimming and J lost 1 base, with 11 bases between them. CDR1 is SNHLY and CDR2 is FYNNEI in the germline V gene. CDR3 length: 14 residues. The CDR3 coding sequence is TGTGCCAGCAGTAGCCGGGACTTCCAAGAGACCCAGTACTTC. This sequence encodes CASSSRDFQETQYF.

The V and J genes are TRBV7-2 and TRBJ2-7, with 14 bases lining up with TRBD2. Germline assignment: CDR1 SGHTA and CDR2 FQGNSA. The CDR3 totals 16 residues. After removal of 5 bases from V and 5 bases from J, the junction contained 8 bases not matched to a gene. CDR3 DNA sequence: TGTGCCAGCAGCCCTTGGACTAGCGGGGGGTGGAACGAGCAGTACTTC. Its protein is CASSPWTSGGWNEQYF. Full variable domain (remainder filled in from reference TRBV7-2 and TRBJ2-7): GAGVSQSPSNKVTEKGKDVELRCDPISGHTALYWYRQSLGQGLEFLIYFQGNSAPDKSGLPSDRFSAERTGGSVSTLTIQRTQQEDSAVYLCASSPWTSGGWNEQYFGPGTRLTVT.

The genes are TRBV4-1 and TRBJ1-2; possible D gene TRBD1, 5 bases. CDR3 length equals 18 residues. Per the germline V gene, CDR1 is MGHRA and CDR2 is YSYEKL. Trimming left V 1 base short and J 5 bases short, with 23 bases between. The CDR3 DNA follows: TGCGCCAGCAGCCAAGGGCTTATCGTCAGGGTTGGGGCTTATGGCTACACCTTC. This codes for CASSQGLIVRVGAYGYTF.

Points on this clone: The sample carries other DNA sequences with the same CDR3. The chain uses TRBV11-2 and TRBJ2-7; D is unclear. The length of the CDR3 is 11 residues. V dropped 4 bases and J dropped 2 bases, with 3 bases sitting between them. In germline, CDR1 is SGHAT, CDR2 FQNNGV. The CDR3, as DNA: TGTGCCAGCAGCTCAACCTACGAGCAGTACTTC. Amino acid sequence: CASSSTYEQYF.

This chain links TRBV4-1 with TRBJ2-1; 8 bases are a match to TRBD2. The CDR3 contains 14 residues. The junction had 8 bases not matched to a gene; V was cut back by 4 bases and J by 9 bases. CDR1 MGHRA and CDR2 YSYEKL come from the germline V gene. The CDR3 region has the DNA TGCGCCAGCAGCCCCGGGGGGGCCCAGGGTGAGCAGTTCTTC. Encoded protein: CASSPGGAQGEQFF.

The chain couples TRBV10-1 to TRBJ1-5, with a weak D call TRBD1 (6 bases). V was shortened by 4 bases and J by 1 base, with 11 bases between the two germline ends. The CDR3 contains 15 residues. The germline gives CDR1 WNHNN, CDR2 SYGVQD (reference sequence). The CDR3 DNA reads TGCGCCAGCAGTGTGGGGGGGGCGAGCAATCAGCCCCAGCATTTT. Translation gives CASSVGGASNQPQHF.

This rearrangement joins TRBV7-2 to TRBJ2-7; D is undetermined. This CDR3 contains 11 residues. Deletions cut 5 bases from V and 6 bases from J, with 8 bases between. In germline, CDR1 is SGHTA, CDR2 FQGNSA. Here the CDR3 reads CASSLNREQYF. The DNA for the CDR3 is TGTGCCAGCAGCCTAAACCGCGAGCAGTACTTC. The whole variable domain, filled in from reference TRBV7-2 and TRBJ2-7, reads GAGVSQSPSNKVTEKGKDVELRCDPISGHTALYWYRQSLGQGLEFLIYFQGNSAPDKSGLPSDRFSAERTGGSVSTLTIQRTQQEDSAVYLCASSLNREQYFGPGTRLTVT.

This clone appeared a few times. This sequence joins TRBV10-1 and TRBJ2-7; the match to TRBD1 covers 7 bases. Germline V gene data show CDR1 as WNHNN and CDR2 as SYGVQD (reference sequence). This CDR3 region has 16 residues. V shed 8 bases, J shed 1 base, and the junction held 14 bases outside the gene matches. CDR3 coding DNA: TGCGCCAGCTTGGCAGGGGGTGTCCCACAATCCTACGAGCAGTACTTC. Translation gives CASLAGGVPQSYEQYF.

As to this clone: Other nucleotide sequences in the sample specify the same CDR3. This chain links TRBV6-5 with TRBJ1-2; 7 nucleotides align to TRBD1. CDR3 size: 13 residues. The ends lost 5 bases at V and 4 bases at J; junction bases unmatched: 4. Germline CDR1 reads MNHEY; CDR2 reads SVGAGI. CDR3 in DNA: TGTGCCAGCAGTCAACCAGGGGGCTATGGCTACACCTTC. Translating it yields CASSQPGGYGYTF.